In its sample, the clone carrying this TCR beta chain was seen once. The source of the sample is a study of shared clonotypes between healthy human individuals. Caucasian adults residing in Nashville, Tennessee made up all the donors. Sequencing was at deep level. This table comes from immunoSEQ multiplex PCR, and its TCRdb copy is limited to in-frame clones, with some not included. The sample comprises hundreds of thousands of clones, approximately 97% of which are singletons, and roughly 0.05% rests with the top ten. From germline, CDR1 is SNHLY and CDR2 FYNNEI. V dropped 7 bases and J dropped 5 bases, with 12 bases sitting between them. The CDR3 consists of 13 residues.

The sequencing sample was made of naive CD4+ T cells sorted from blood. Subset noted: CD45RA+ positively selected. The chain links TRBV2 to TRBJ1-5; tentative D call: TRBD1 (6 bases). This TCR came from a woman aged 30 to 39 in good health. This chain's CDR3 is CASKTGIDQPQHF. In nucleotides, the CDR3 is TGTGCCAGCAAAACAGGGATTGATCAGCCCCAGCATTTT.